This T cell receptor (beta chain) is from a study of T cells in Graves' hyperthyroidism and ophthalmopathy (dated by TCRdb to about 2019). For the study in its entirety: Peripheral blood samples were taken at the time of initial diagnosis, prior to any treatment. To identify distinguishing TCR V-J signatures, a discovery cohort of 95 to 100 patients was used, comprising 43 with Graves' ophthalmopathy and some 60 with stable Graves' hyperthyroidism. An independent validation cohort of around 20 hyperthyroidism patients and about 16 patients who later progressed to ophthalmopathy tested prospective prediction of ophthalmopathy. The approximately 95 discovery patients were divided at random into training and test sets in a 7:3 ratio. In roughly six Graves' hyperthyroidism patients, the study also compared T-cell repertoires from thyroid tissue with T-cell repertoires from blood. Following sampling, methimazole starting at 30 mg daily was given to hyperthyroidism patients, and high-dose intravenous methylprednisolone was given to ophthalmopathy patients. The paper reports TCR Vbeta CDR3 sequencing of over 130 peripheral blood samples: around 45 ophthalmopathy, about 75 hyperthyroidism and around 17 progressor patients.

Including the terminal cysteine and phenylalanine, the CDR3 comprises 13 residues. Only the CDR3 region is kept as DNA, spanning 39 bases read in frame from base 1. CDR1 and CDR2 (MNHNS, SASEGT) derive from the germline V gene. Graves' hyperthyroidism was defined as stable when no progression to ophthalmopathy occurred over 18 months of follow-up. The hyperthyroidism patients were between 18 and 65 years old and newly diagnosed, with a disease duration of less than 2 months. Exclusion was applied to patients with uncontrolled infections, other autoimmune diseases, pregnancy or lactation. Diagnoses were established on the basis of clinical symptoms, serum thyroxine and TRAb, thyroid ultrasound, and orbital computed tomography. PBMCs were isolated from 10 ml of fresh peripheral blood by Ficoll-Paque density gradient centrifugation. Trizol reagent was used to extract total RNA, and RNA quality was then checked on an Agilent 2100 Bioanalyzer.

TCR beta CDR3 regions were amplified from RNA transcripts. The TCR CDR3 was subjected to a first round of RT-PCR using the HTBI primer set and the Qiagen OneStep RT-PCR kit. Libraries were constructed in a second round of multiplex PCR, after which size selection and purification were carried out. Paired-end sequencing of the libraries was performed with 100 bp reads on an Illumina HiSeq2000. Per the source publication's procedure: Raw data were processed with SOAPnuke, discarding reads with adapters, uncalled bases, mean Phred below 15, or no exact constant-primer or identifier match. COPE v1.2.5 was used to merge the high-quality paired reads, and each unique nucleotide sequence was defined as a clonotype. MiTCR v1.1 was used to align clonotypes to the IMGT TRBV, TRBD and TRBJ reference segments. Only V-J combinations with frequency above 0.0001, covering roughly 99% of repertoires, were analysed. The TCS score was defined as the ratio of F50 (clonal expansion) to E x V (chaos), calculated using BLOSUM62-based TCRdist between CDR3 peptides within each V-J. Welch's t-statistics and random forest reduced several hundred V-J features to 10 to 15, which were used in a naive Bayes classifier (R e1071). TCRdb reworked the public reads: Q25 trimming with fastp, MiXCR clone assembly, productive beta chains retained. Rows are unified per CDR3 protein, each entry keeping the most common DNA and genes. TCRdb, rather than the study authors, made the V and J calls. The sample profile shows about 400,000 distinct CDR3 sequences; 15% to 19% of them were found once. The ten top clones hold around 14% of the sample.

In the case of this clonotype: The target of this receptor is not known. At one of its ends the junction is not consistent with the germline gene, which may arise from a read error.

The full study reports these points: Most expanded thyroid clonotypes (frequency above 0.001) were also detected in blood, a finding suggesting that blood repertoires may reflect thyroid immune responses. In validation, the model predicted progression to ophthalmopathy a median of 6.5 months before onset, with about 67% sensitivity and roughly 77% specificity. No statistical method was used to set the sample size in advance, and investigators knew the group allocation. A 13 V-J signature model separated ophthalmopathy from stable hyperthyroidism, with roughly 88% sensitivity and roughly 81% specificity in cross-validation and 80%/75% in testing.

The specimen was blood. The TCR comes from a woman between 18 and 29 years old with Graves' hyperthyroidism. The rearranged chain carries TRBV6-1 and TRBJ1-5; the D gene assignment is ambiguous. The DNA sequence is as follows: TGTACCAGCAATGCAGGCGGGAATCAGCCCCAGCATTTT. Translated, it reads CTSNAGGNQPQHF.